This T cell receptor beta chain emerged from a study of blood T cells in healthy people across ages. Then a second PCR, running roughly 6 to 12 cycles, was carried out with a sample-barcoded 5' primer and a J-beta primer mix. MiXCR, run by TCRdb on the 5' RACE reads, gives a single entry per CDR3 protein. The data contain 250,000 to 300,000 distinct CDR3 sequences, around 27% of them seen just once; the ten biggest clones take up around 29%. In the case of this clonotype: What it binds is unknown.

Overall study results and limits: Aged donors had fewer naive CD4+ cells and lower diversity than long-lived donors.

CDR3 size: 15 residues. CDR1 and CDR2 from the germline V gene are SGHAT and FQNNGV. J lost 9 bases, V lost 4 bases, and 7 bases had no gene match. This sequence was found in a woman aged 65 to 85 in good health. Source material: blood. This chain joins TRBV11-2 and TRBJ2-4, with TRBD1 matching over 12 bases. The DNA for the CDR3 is TGTGCCAGCAGCTCAGGGACAGGGGGCATTGGCATTCAGTACTTC. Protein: CASSSGTGGIGIQYF.